The 13 T cell receptor beta chains below come from one sample, sequenced in a study of long-term antiretroviral therapy in people with HIV. Survey-level immunoSEQ v3.0 assays were run. Sequencing used immunoSEQ multiplex PCR; TCRdb keeps in-frame clones, though not all of them. Of under 50,000 clones in the sample, over 90% were seen once. The specimen was unsorted PBMCs, collected roughly 9.4 years after starting antiretroviral therapy. The receptors come from a man younger than 45 with HIV.

This rearrangement joins TRBV27 to TRBJ2-3; 12 bases line up with TRBD2. The germline CDR1 and CDR2 sequences are MNHEY and SMNVEV (reference sequence). The CDR3 sequence is 20 residues long. Losses at the gene ends were 5 bases for V and 4 bases for J; bases not matched to a gene: 19. The CDR3 coding sequence is TGTGCCAGCAGTCCACGAGCGACGGGACTAGCGGGCCTAAAGTCAGATACGCAGTATTTT. This codes for CASSPRATGLAGLKSDTQYF.

The CDR3 is CASSERGGNTEAFF. The CDR3 DNA follows: TGTGCCAGCAGTGAACGAGGGGGGAACACTGAAGCTTTCTTT. The chain recombines TRBV25-1 with TRBJ1-1; tentatively, D is TRBD1 (6 bases). This CDR3 region has 14 residues. V was trimmed by 2 bases and J by 1 base, leaving 8 bases between them. CDR1 is MGHDK and CDR2 is SYGVNS in the germline V gene.

This clone was detected a few times. The gene calls are TRBV5-6 and TRBJ2-3, with TRBD1 identical over 7 bases. V was clipped by 0 bases and J by 5 bases; unmatched bases: 6. Germline values: CDR1 SGHDT, CDR2 YYEEEE. The CDR3 consists of 15 residues. For the CDR3, the DNA is TGTGCCAGCAGCTTGGGGACAGCAGGGGGAGATACGCAGTATTTT. Translation: CASSLGTAGGDTQYF.

The V call is TRBV6-1, the J call TRBJ2-5, with D perhaps matching TRBD1 or TRBD2 (5 bases each). Between the trimmed V and J ends, which lost 2 bases and 5 bases, there was a span of 9 bases. The CDR3 covers 13 residues. Germline lookup yields CDR1 MNHNS and CDR2 SASEGT. Written as DNA, the CDR3 is TGTGCCAGCAGTGAAAGAGGGGCGGAGACCCAGTACTTC. Translation gives CASSERGAETQYF.

The CDR3 DNA sequence: TGTGCCATCAGTGAGTTCGGACCGAATCGAAGGAATCAGCCCCAGCATTTT. This codes for CAISEFGPNRRNQPQHF. This chain uses TRBV10-3 with TRBJ1-5; D gene uncertain. The V gene lost 1 base and the J gene lost 4 bases, with 17 bases spanning the gap. The germline V gene encodes CDR1 ENHRY and CDR2 SYGVKD. The CDR3 runs 17 residues.

The CDR3: CASNLLIGVNTEAFF. For the CDR3, the DNA is TGTGCCAGCAATCTCTTGATAGGGGTGAACACTGAAGCTTTCTTT. The V call is TRBV7-9, the J call TRBJ1-1, with D possibly matching TRBD1 (5 bases). Germline V gene data show CDR1 as SEHNR and CDR2 as FQNEAQ (reference sequence). The length of the CDR3 is 15 residues. V shed 7 bases and J shed 0 bases, with 15 bases lying between them.

The rearrangement links TRBV19 to TRBJ1-6; D is possibly TRBD1 (5 bases). CDR1 is LNHDA and CDR2 is SQIVND in the germline V gene (reference sequence). The CDR3 consists of 17 residues. Trimming stripped 3 bases from V and 4 bases from J, with 16 bases between. Here the CDR3 reads CASSMEAFGGYNSPLHF. The CDR3 DNA reads TGTGCCAGTAGTATGGAGGCGTTCGGGGGGTATAATTCACCCCTCCACTTT.

This rearrangement joins TRBV4-2 to TRBJ2-2; 7 nucleotides align to TRBD1. From germline, CDR1 is LGHNA and CDR2 YNFKEQ. The junction had 3 bases not matched to a gene; V was cut back by 2 bases and J by 0 bases. This CDR3 comprises 16 residues. In DNA, the CDR3 is TGTGCCAGCAGCCAATCCGGGACAGCGAACACCGGGGAGCTGTTTTTT. Encoded protein: CASSQSGTANTGELFF.

The rearrangement links TRBV6-1 to TRBJ2-5; D is undetermined. Germline values: CDR1 MNHNS, CDR2 SASEGT. CDR3 size: 14 residues. Trimming cost V 7 bases and J 7 bases, with 19 bases left between them. For the CDR3, the DNA is TGTGCCAGCATTAAACCCGGGCCTTCAGGGACCCAGTACTTC. Translation gives CASIKPGPSGTQYF.

This sequence joins TRBV9 and TRBJ2-5; no firm D call. Trimming removed 0 bases from V and 5 bases from J, with 14 bases in between. The CDR3 is 15 amino acids. Germline-derived CDR1 and CDR2 are SGDLS and YYNGEE. The CDR3 region has the DNA TGTGCCAGCAGCGTAGGCCCGGTGCAACGGGAGACCCAGTACTTC. Amino acids: CASSVGPVQRETQYF.

The chain employs TRBV30 and TRBJ2-1, with TRBD1 matching over 7 bases. The germline V gene has CDR1 GTSNPN and CDR2 SVGIG (reference sequence). The CDR3 sequence is 14 residues long. V lost 4 bases and J lost 5; bases outside the gene matches: 8. The CDR3 loop is CAWTPGQLDNEQFF. DNA of the CDR3: TGTGCCTGGACCCCGGGACAGTTAGACAATGAGCAGTTCTTC.

This clone was recorded only once. A read error may be the cause here, since a much bigger clone is one base away. Other DNA sequences of this sample code for an identical CDR3. This sequence joins TRBV6-6 and TRBJ1-2, with 8 bases matching TRBD1. Germline assignment: CDR1 MNHNY and CDR2 SVGAGI (reference sequence). This CDR3 has 13 residues. Written as DNA, the CDR3 is TGTGCGGTCCCAGGACAGGGACTGAGAGGCTACACCTTC. Encoded protein: CAVPGQGLRGYTF.

The V call is TRBV6-5, the J call TRBJ1-3; D gene uncertain. V was cut by 6 bases and J by 3 bases, with 12 bases left in between. CDR3 length: 14 residues. Germline CDR1 reads MNHEY; CDR2 reads SVGAGI. The CDR3 DNA is TGTGCCAGCAGCTCAAGCGGGTTTGGAAACACCATATATTTT. It specifies CASSSSGFGNTIYF.